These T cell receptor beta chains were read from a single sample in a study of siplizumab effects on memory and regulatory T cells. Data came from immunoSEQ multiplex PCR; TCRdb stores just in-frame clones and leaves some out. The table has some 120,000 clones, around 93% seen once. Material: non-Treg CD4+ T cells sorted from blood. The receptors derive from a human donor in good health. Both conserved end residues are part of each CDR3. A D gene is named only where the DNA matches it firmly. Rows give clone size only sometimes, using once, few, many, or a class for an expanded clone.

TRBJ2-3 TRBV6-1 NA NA CASSRAQGSDTQYF TGTGCCAGCAGTCGAGCTCAGGGGTCAGATACGCAGTATTTT
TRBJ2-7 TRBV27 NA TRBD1 CASSPPGTGVYEQYF TGTGCCAGCAGCCCCCCCGGGACAGGAGTATACGAGCAGTACTTC
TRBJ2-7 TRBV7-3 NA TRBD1 CASSLPRGTGDSYEQYF TGTGCCAGCAGCTTACCCAGAGGGACAGGGGACTCCTACGAGCAGTACTTC
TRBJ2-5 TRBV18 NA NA CASSQDRETQYF TGTGCCAGCTCCCAAGACCGGGAGACCCAGTACTTC
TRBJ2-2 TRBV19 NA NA CASRVGGTGELFF TGTGCCAGTAGGGTCGGGGGAACCGGGGAGCTGTTTTTT
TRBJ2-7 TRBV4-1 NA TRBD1 CASSQERTGGYEQYF TGCGCCAGCAGCCAAGAGAGAACAGGGGGGTACGAGCAGTACTTC
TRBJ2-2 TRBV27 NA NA CASSYPGMAGELFF TGTGCCAGCAGCTATCCAGGGATGGCCGGGGAGCTGTTTTTT
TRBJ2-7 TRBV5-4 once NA CASSFQGGDEQYF TGTGCCAGCAGCTTTCAGGGTGGGGACGAGCAGTACTTC
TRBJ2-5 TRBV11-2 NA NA CASSLLTETQYF TGTGCCAGCAGCTTATTAACGGAGACCCAGTACTTC
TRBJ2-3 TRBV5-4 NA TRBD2 CASSYGLAGGTQYF TGTGCCAGCAGCTATGGACTAGCGGGAGGCACGCAGTATTTT
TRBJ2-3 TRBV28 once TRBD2 CASSSGGAGTDTQYF TGTGCCAGCTCTAGCGGGGGGGCGGGCACAGATACGCAGTATTTT
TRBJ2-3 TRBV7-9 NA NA CASSLVPGTDTQYF TGTGCCAGCAGCCTGGTCCCCGGCACAGATACGCAGTATTTT
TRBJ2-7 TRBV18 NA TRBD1 CASSLGTEKAYEQYF TGTGCCAGCTCACTCGGGACAGAAAAAGCCTACGAGCAGTACTTC
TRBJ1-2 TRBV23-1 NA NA CASSQSPTKRGYTF TGCGCCAGCAGTCAATCTCCAACGAAGCGTGGCTACACCTTC
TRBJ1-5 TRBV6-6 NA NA CASSYSQPEQPQHF TGTGCCAGCAGTTACTCGCAGCCGGAACAGCCCCAGCATTTT
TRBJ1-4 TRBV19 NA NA CATAFGQPNEKLFF TGTGCCACCGCCTTCGGACAGCCAAATGAAAAACTGTTTTTT
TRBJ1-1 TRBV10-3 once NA CAISGWQGSAEAFF TGTGCCATCAGTGGGTGGCAGGGAAGTGCTGAAGCTTTCTTT
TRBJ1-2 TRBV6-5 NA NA CASRYRERGYTF TGTGCCAGCAGATACCGGGAGCGAGGCTACACCTTC
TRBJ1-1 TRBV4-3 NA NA CASSQERSSEAFF TGCGCCAGCAGCCAAGAGAGGAGTAGCGAAGCTTTCTTT
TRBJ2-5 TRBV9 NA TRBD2 CASSVGSGGGQETQYF TGTGCCAGCAGCGTAGGAAGCGGGGGCGGTCAAGAGACCCAGTACTTC
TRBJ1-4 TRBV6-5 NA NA CASSLYSGTEKLFF TGTGCCAGCAGTCTATATAGTGGTACTGAAAAACTGTTTTTT
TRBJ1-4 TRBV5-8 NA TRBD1 CASSLGWDSGGDEKLFF TGTGCCAGCAGCTTGGGCTGGGACAGCGGGGGAGACGAAAAACTGTTTTTT
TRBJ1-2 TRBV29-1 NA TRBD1 CSGGDRVQGYTF TGCAGCGGGGGGGACAGGGTTCAAGGCTACACCTTC
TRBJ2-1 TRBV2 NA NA CASSGDSGGSNEQFF TGTGCCAGCAGTGGTGATTCAGGAGGGTCCAATGAGCAGTTCTTC
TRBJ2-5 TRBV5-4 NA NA CASSRRGPGETQYF TGTGCCAGCAGCCGCAGGGGTCCGGGAGAGACCCAGTACTTC
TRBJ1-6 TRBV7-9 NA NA CASSLEPPGVGSPLHF TGTGCCAGCAGCTTAGAGCCCCCGGGGGTAGGTTCACCCCTCCACTTT
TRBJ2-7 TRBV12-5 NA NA CASALQVYEQYF TGTGCTAGTGCCCTACAGGTTTACGAGCAGTACTTC
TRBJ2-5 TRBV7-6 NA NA CASGNLVGGGMETQYF TGTGCCAGCGGAAATTTAGTTGGGGGGGGCATGGAGACCCAGTACTTC
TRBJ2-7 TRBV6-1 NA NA CASSAGALGYEQYF TGTGCCAGCAGTGCGGGGGCTCTGGGCTACGAGCAGTACTTC
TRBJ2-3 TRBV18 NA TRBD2 CASSPPGLAGGTDTQYF TGTGCCAGCTCACCACCGGGACTAGCGGGGGGCACAGATACGCAGTATTTT
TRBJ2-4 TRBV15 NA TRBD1 CATSRGTGDQNIQYF TGTGCCACCAGCAGAGGGACAGGGGACCAAAACATTCAGTACTTC
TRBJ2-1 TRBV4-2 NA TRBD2 CASSLGTRNYDNEQFF TGTGCCAGCAGCCTAGGGACTAGAAACTACGACAATGAGCAGTTCTTC
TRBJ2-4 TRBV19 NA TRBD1 CASSTGQGLAKNIQYF TGTGCCAGTAGTACGGGACAGGGCTTAGCCAAAAACATTCAGTACTTC
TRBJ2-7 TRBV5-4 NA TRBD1 CASSLAGGQGSSYEQYF TGTGCCAGCAGCTTGGCCGGGGGACAGGGTAGCTCCTACGAGCAGTACTTC
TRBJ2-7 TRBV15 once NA CATGRLVEGLEQYF TGTGCCACCGGTCGACTAGTGGAGGGCCTCGAGCAGTACTTC
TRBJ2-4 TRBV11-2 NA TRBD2 CASSLDRAGGVQYF TGTGCCAGCAGCTTAGATAGGGCGGGGGGCGTTCAGTACTTC
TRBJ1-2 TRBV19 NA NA CASRHGTTEVRNYGYTF TGTGCCAGTAGGCATGGGACGACGGAGGTACGGAACTATGGCTACACCTTC
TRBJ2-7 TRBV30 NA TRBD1 CAWSVFGQGAYEQYF TGTGCCTGGAGTGTATTTGGACAGGGGGCATACGAGCAGTACTTC
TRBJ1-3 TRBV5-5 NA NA CASSPDTTGGNTIYF TGTGCCAGCAGCCCGGACACTACTGGTGGTAACACCATATATTTT
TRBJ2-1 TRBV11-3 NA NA CASSLVRTEQFF TGTGCCAGCAGCTTAGTTCGGACAGAGCAGTTCTTC
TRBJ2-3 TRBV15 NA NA CATSGDSTDTQYF TGTGCCACCAGTGGCGACAGCACAGATACGCAGTATTTT
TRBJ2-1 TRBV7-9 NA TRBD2 CASSPYWTSGGNEQFF TGTGCCAGCAGCCCCTACTGGACTAGCGGGGGGAATGAGCAGTTCTTC
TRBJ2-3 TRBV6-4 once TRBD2 CASSDSMGRGDTQYF TGTGCCAGCAGTGACTCGATGGGGAGGGGAGATACGCAGTATTTT
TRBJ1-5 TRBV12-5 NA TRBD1 CATLGQANQPQHF TGTGCTACTCTGGGACAGGCCAATCAGCCCCAGCATTTT
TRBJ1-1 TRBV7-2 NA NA CASSLDQGLRAFF TGTGCCAGCAGCTTAGATCAGGGGCTTAGGGCTTTCTTT
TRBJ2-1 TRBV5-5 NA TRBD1 CASSLRGDRAYNEQFF TGTGCCAGCAGCCTAAGGGGGGACAGGGCATACAATGAGCAGTTCTTC
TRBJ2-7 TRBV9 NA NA CASSVWAQSYEQYF TGTGCCAGCAGCGTTTGGGCCCAAAGCTACGAGCAGTACTTC
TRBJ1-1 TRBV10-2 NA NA CASSPQTVEAFF TGCGCCAGCAGTCCTCAGACAGTTGAAGCTTTCTTT
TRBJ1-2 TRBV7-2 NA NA CASSPRGNYGYTF TGTGCCAGCAGCCCTAGGGGGAACTATGGCTACACCTTC
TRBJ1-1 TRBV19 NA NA CASSIAPTEAFF TGTGCCAGTAGTATAGCACCCACTGAAGCTTTCTTT
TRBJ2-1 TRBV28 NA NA CASSPALNNEQFF TGTGCCAGCAGCCCCGCGCTGAACAATGAGCAGTTCTTC
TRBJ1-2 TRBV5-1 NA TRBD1 CASSLGQGAPAGYTF TGCGCCAGCAGCTTGGGACAGGGGGCACCAGCTGGCTACACCTTC